The entry below gives a single TCR beta chain sequence along with its context. Its matching antigen is unknown. Here the CDR3 omits its conserved ending phenylalanine or tryptophan, so a read error is the likely source. The data originate from a study of CD8+CD57+ T cells in acquired aplastic anemia. This CDR3 spans 14 amino acids. Germline V gene data show CDR1 as SQVTM and CDR2 as ANQGSEA. Findings and caveats of the study: Patients showed no significant difference from controls in CD8+ Simpson's diversity.

Researchers used genomic DNA as the template to profile TCR beta VDJ and CDR3. TCRdb analysed the reads with MiXCR anew, one entry per CDR3 protein. The sample shows about 110,000 distinct CDR3 sequences, less than 65% of them seen only once. The TCR sequence derives from a human donor in good health, serving as a control. This sequence joins TRBV29-1 and TRBJ2-7; possibly TRBD2 for D (6 bases). Sample: sorted CD4+, CD8+, or CD8+CD57+ T cells (not recorded which) from PBMCs. The CDR3 is CGVLGGNGKNEQYL. The DNA for the CDR3 is TGCGGCGTTCTGGGGGGAAACGGCAAGAACGAGCAGTACCTC.